The clone carrying this TCR beta chain was recorded a few times. The antigen is undetermined. CDR3 size: 19 residues. Per the germline V gene, CDR1 is LNHDA and CDR2 is SQIVND (reference sequence). The V and J ends lost 7 bases and 0 bases, in that order; junction bases with no gene match: 16. Constant-region reverse primers amplified full-length variable regions, followed by semi-nested Nested Universal Primer A PCR. One entry per CDR3 protein, called by TCRdb with MiXCR from the 5' RACE reads. The repertoire has around 7,000 distinct CDR3 sequences, around 40% of them found once; the top ten carry about 4.4%. CD4+CD45RO+CD25- cells were isolated as memory CD4+ T cells. Study-wide results and caveats: Tumor Tregs overlapped most with tumor, then blood, naive CD4+ cells. In terms of TCR gene usage, tumor memory CD4+ T cells clustered together with blood and lymph node memory CD4+ cells, as well as with lymph node naive CD4+ cells.

The chain carries TRBV19 and TRBJ2-3, with 10 bases that match TRBD2. The sequence derives from a female donor with breast cancer. Sequencing was done on a sample of memory CD4+ T cells sorted from blood. Documented subset: memory CD4+ T cells, CD4+CD45RO+CD25-. The chain's CDR3 is CASTRIGIAGGTSTDTQYF. The CDR3 bases are TGTGCCAGTACCCGTATCGGGATAGCGGGGGGCACCAGCACAGATACGCAGTATTTT.